The 12 T cell receptor beta chains reported below all come from one sample, sequenced in a study of OX40 agonist ivuxolimab in advanced cancers. Sequenced by immunoSEQ multiplex PCR; TCRdb stores in-frame clones only, minus some. In the table there are approximately 92,000 clones, about 96% of which are singletons. Sequences were derived from CD4+ or CD8+ T cells sorted from blood, sampled in a trial of the OX40 agonist ivuxolimab. Receptor source: an adult with an advanced solid tumor such as melanoma, head and neck, liver or kidney cancer.

The chain combines TRBV27 with TRBJ1-5, with a tentative D call TRBD1 (5 bases). V was clipped by 2 bases and J by 6 bases, with 17 bases between them. Per germline, CDR1 MNHEY and CDR2 SMNVEV (reference sequence). The CDR3 contains 16 residues. The CDR3 sequence: CASSLSGGLGSQPQHF. CDR3 DNA: TGTGCCAGCAGTTTAAGCGGGGGTCTCGGTAGTCAGCCCCAGCATTTT.

CDR3 residues: CASSGNSYNSPLHF. CDR3 nucleotide sequence: TGTGCCAGCTCAGGGAATTCCTATAATTCACCCCTCCACTTT. The rearrangement links TRBV11-2 to TRBJ1-6; D perhaps matches TRBD1 (5 bases). V was shortened by 8 bases and J by 1 base, with 9 bases between the two germline ends. Germline CDR1 reads SGHAT; CDR2 reads FQNNGV. This CDR3 has 14 amino acids.

The CDR3 nucleotides read TGTGCCAGCAGTTTTGAAGGGGAGCCGAACACTGAAGCTTTCTTT. It specifies CASSFEGEPNTEAFF. The gene calls are TRBV28 and TRBJ1-1, with D possibly matching TRBD1 (5 bases). Deletions cut 3 bases from V and 1 base from J, with 12 bases between. This CDR3 has 15 amino acids. The germline V gene has CDR1 MDHEN and CDR2 SYDVKM.

The chain joins TRBV5-6 to TRBJ1-1; no definite D call. Trimming took off 0 bases at V and 3 bases at J, with 15 bases between the two ends. The CDR3 has 16 residues. The V gene's germline CDR1 is SGHDT and CDR2 YYEEEE. The CDR3 loop reads CASSLGPPTQYTEAFF. CDR3 in DNA: TGTGCCAGCAGCTTGGGGCCCCCCACACAATACACTGAAGCTTTCTTT. Supplemented by reference TRBV5-6 and TRBJ1-1, the full variable domain reads DAGVTQSPTHLIKTRGQQVTLRCSPKSGHDTVSWYQQALGQGPQFIFQYYEEEERQRGNFPDRFSGHQFPNYSSELNVNALLLGDSALYLCASSLGPPTQYTEAFFGQGTRLTVV.

Regarding this clone: Other DNA sequences in the sample encode the same CDR3. The genes are TRBV5-1 and TRBJ2-7; D is unclear. Germline CDR1 SGHRS, CDR2 YFSETQ. The CDR3 consists of 12 residues. Trimming shortened V by 4 bases and J by 1 base, and 6 bases separated the two germline ends. CDR3 DNA: TGCGCCAGCAGCCCGGATTCCTACGAGCAGTACTTC. This encodes CASSPDSYEQYF.

This sequence joins TRBV15 and TRBJ2-3; 7 bases are a match to TRBD2. The ends lost 3 bases at V and 2 bases at J; junction bases unmatched: 5. CDR3 length: 15 residues. Looked up from germline, CDR1 is LNHNV and CDR2 is YYDKDF (reference sequence). The CDR3 protein is CATSRGGRPTDTQYF. CDR3 DNA sequence: TGTGCCACCAGCAGGGGAGGGCGTCCCACAGATACGCAGTATTTT.

The chain couples TRBV7-8 to TRBJ1-2; maybe TRBD1 (5 bases). This CDR3 comprises 14 residues. The V gene's germline CDR1 is SGHVS and CDR2 FQNEAQ. V lost 3 bases, J lost 8 bases, and 16 bases lay in between. The CDR3 sequence: CASSFSRRDGGYTF. CDR3 nucleotides: TGTGCCAGCAGCTTCTCCCGCAGGGATGGAGGCTACACCTTC.

V usage is TRBV4-1 and J usage is TRBJ2-2, with 8 positions matching TRBD2. The CDR3 loop spans 17 amino acids. Losses at the gene ends were 0 bases for V and 3 bases for J; bases not matched to a gene: 6. Germline V lookup: CDR1 MGHRA, CDR2 YSYEKL. CDR3 amino acids: CASSQEPAGGYTGELFF. In nucleotides, the CDR3 is TGCGCCAGCAGCCAAGAGCCCGCGGGGGGATACACCGGGGAGCTGTTTTTT.

The chain employs TRBV18 and TRBJ2-1; D is unresolved. Germline CDR1 KGHSH, CDR2 LQKENI. The germline V and J ends were trimmed by 2 bases and 3 bases, with 8 bases remaining between them. CDR3 length: 14 residues. The CDR3 loop reads CASSPRNLYNEQFF. The CDR3 region has the DNA TGTGCCAGCTCACCAAGAAACCTCTACAATGAGCAGTTCTTC.

The chain combines TRBV6-5 with TRBJ2-1; unclear D gene. V was cut by 6 bases and J by 5 bases, with 14 bases left in between. This CDR3 contains 14 residues. Looked up from germline, CDR1 is MNHEY and CDR2 is SVGAGI. CDR3 nucleotides: TGTGCCAGCAGCACGCCGGGTTGGAACAATGAGCAGTTCTTC. Translated: CASSTPGWNNEQFF.

CDR3 bases: TGTGCCAGCAGTTTAATTGGGACAGGGTTCGAAGATACGCAGTATTTT. The encoded protein is CASSLIGTGFEDTQYF. The chain is built from TRBV27 and TRBJ2-3; 9 bases agree with TRBD1. The CDR3 has 16 amino acids. V was pared by 2 bases and J by 5 bases, with 8 bases of the junction left unmatched. CDR1 MNHEY and CDR2 SMNVEV come from the germline V gene (reference sequence).

The chain uses TRBV7-9 and TRBJ2-7; 8 bases fit TRBD1. CDR3 size: 14 residues. Germline assignment: CDR1 SEHNR and CDR2 FQNEAQ (reference sequence). V trimming: 1 base; J trimming: 3 bases; junction bases outside the gene matches: 2. The CDR3 region is CASSLVGTGYEQYF. CDR3 DNA sequence: TGTGCCAGCAGCTTAGTGGGGACAGGCTACGAGCAGTACTTC.